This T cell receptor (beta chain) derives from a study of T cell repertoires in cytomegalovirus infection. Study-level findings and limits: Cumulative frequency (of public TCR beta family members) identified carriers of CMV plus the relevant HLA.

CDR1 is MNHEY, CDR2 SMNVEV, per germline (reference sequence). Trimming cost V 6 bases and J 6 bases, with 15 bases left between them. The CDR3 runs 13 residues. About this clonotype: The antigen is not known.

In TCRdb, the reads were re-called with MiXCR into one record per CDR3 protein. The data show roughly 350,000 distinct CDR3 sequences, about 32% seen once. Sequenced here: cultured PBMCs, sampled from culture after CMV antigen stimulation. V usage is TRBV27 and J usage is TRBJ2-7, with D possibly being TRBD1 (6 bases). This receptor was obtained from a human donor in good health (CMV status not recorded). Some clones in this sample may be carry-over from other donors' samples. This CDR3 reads CASRTLTGLEQYF. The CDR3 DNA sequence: TGTGCCAGCAGGACCCTAACAGGGCTCGAGCAGTACTTC.